This T cell receptor beta chain was retrieved from a study of siplizumab effects on memory and regulatory T cells. General study findings and limits: Memory T cells appeared less diverse than naive cells, which seemed to contribute substantially to alloresponse.

Around 10^5 TCR templates per sample were sequenced. Only in-frame clones appear in the TCRdb table, and some are missing; sequencing was by immunoSEQ multiplex PCR. The table includes 90,000 to 95,000 clones, roughly 93% detected once. Notes on this clone: Its specificity is not known.

Germline CDR1 is MNHNY and CDR2 is SVGAGI (reference sequence). V was clipped by 8 bases and J by 4 bases, with 11 bases between them. This CDR3 has 12 amino acids. V usage is TRBV6-6 and J usage is TRBJ2-5; TRBD1 might be the D (5 bases). This clonotype was obtained from a human donor in good health. Sequencing input: CD8+ T cells sorted from blood. CDR3 loop: CASEGARETQYF. CDR3 coding DNA: TGTGCCAGCGAAGGGGCGCGAGAGACCCAGTACTTC.